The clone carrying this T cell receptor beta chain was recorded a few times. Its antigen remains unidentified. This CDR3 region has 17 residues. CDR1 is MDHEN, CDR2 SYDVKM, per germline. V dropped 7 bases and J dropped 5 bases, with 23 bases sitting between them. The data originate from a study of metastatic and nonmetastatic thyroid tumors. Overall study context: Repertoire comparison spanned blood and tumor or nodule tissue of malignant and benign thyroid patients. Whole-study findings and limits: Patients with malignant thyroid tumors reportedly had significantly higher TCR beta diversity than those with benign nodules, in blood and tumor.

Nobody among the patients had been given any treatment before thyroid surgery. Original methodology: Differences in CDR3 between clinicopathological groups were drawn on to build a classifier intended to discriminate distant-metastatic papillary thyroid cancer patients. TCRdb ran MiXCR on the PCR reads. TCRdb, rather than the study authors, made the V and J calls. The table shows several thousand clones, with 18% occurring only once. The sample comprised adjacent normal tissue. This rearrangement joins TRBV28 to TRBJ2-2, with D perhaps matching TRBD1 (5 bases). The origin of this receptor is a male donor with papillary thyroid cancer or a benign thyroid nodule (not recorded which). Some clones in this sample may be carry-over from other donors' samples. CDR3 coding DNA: TGTGCCAGCAACCTCCCCCAGTGGTCAGGGCGGACCGGGGAGCTGTTTTTT. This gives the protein CASNLPQWSGRTGELFF. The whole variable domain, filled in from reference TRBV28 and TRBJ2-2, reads DVKVTQSSRYLVKRTGEKVFLECVQDMDHENMFWYRQDPGLGLRLIYFSYDVKMKEKGDIPEGYSVSREKKERFSLILESASTNQTSMYLCASNLPQWSGRTGELFFGEGSRLTVL.